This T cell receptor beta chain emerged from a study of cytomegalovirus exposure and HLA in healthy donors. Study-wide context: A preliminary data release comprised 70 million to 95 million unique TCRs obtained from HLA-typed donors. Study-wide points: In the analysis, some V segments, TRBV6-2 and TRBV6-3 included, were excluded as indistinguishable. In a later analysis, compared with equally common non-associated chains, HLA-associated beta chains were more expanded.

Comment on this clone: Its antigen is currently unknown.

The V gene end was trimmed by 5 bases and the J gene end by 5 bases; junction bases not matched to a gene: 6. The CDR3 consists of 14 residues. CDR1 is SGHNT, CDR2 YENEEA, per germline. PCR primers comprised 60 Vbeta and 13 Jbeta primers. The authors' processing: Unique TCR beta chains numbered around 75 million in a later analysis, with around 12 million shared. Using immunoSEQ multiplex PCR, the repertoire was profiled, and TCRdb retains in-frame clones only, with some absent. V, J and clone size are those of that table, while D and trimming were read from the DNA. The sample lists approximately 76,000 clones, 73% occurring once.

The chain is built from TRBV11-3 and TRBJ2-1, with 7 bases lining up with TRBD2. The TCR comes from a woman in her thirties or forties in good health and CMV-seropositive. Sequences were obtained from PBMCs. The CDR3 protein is CASSRLARDNEQFF. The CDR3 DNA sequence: TGTGCCAGCAGCCGACTAGCCCGTGACAATGAGCAGTTCTTC.